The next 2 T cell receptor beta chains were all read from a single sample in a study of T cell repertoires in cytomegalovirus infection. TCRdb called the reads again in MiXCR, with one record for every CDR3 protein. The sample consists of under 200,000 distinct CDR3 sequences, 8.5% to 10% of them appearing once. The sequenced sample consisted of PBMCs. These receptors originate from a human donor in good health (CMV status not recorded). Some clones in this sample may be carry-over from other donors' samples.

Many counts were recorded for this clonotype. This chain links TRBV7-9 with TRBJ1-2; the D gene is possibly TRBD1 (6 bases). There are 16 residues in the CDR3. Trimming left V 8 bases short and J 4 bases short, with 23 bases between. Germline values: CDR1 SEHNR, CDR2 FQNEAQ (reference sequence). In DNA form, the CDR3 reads TGTGCCAGCTCCCGGGGCTTTGACGGGACATTCTATGGCTACACCTTC. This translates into CASSRGFDGTFYGYTF.

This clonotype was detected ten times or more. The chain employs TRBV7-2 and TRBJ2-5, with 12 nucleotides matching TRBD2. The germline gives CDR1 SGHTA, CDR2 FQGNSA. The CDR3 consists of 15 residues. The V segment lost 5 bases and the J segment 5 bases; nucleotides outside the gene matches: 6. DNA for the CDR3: TGTGCCAGCAGCATCCTAGCGGGGGGGTTGGAGACCCAGTACTTC. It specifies CASSILAGGLETQYF.